The text below deals with one T cell receptor (beta chain). Per the germline V gene, CDR1 is MNHEY and CDR2 is SVGAGI. The CDR3 consists of 12 residues. V lost 6 bases to trimming and J lost 8 bases, with 13 bases between them. The table came from immunoSEQ multiplex PCR; TCRdb's copy has only in-frame clones and leaves some out. The table shows tens of thousands of clones, with 79% occurring only once. The data stem from a study of OX40 agonist ivuxolimab in advanced cancers. This specimen was CD4+ or CD8+ T cells sorted from blood, taken in a trial of the OX40 agonist ivuxolimab. This TCR was recovered from an adult with an advanced solid tumor such as melanoma, head and neck, liver or kidney cancer. The gene calls are TRBV6-5 and TRBJ1-1, with unresolved D. This CDR3 reads CASSPQGLEAFF. CDR3 nucleotides: TGTGCCAGCAGCCCCCAAGGGCTGGAAGCTTTCTTT.